Described below is a single T cell receptor beta chain sequence and its context. The source of the sample is a study of neoadjuvant anti-PD-1 for oral cavity cancer. Here immunoSEQ multiplex PCR was the method, and the copy in TCRdb shows in-frame clones only, minus some. This sample has tens of thousands of clones, with roughly 90% found just once. The CDR3 length is 15 residues. Germline trimming cut 7 bases from V and 7 bases from J; bases unmatched to any gene: 9. The germline V gene encodes CDR1 SNHLY and CDR2 FYNNEI. Time point given: after neoadjuvant nivolumab, at surgical resection. Stage II-IVA oral cavity squamous cell carcinoma was new and untreated by systemic or radiation therapy. Analysis of PBMCs was direct, with no culture step.

This chain joins TRBV2 and TRBJ2-2; 10 bases fit TRBD2. The material sequenced was PBMCs, taken after nivolumab (anti-PD-1) treatment. This sequence was found in a person between 35 and 79 years old with oral cavity squamous cell carcinoma. The CDR3 DNA is TGTGCCAGCAAGGTTTCTAGCGGGAGTAGCGGGGAGCTGTTTTTT. It yields the protein CASKVSSGSSGELFF.